Here is one T cell receptor beta chain with its context. These data originate in a study of blood T cell repertoires in COVID-19. Turning to the study itself: Some COVID-19 samples were acute and others convalescent; all came from the United States, Italy and Spain. From T cells, B-cell-depleted T cells, or PBMCs came the material, which was cDNA or gDNA.

Assay used: immunoSEQ multiplex PCR; TCRdb lists only in-frame clones, some missing. The repertoire holds about 110,000 clones, about three quarters seen once, with roughly 4% in the top ten. V gave up 2 bases and J gave up 15 bases, with 17 bases separating them. Germline V gene data show CDR1 as MDHEN and CDR2 as SYDVKM. The CDR3 length is 14 residues. This rearrangement joins TRBV28 to TRBJ1-6, with a possible D match to TRBD1 (5 bases). Source material: peripheral blood. This clonotype originated in a human donor in a cohort sampled during active or convalescent COVID-19. CDR3 DNA sequence: TGTGCCAGCAGTTTAGGAGGGCCAGGGATCGGCCTCCACTTT. It codes for CASSLGGPGIGLHF. Full variable domain (rest looked up from reference TRBV28 and TRBJ1-6): DVKVTQSSRYLVKRTGEKVFLECVQDMDHENMFWYRQDPGLGLRLIYFSYDVKMKEKGDIPEGYSVSREKKERFSLILESASTNQTSMYLCASSLGGPGIGLHFGNGTRLTVT.